These 16 T cell receptor beta chains were all obtained from the same sample, sequenced in a study of somatic mutations in cytotoxic T cells in rheumatoid arthritis. Clones were sequenced by immunoSEQ multiplex PCR, and TCRdb holds only the in-frame ones, with some missing. The table lists more than 11,000 clones, roughly 70% of them singletons, with approximately 27% in the top ten. The specimen was CD8+ T cells sorted from blood. Source of these receptors: an adult with rheumatoid arthritis.

The CDR3 region has the DNA TGTGCCAGCTCACCGGAGCTTACTCCGGTCGCGGGTGGCTACACCTTC. Protein product: CASSPELTPVAGGYTF. The chain recombines TRBV18 with TRBJ1-2; D gene unclear. Trimming cost V 3 bases and J 7 bases, with 21 bases left between them. The CDR3 totals 16 residues. The germline V gene has CDR1 KGHSH and CDR2 LQKENI.

This clone was recorded a few times. The chain uses TRBV11-2 and TRBJ1-6, with D unclear. The V and J ends lost 8 bases and 10 bases respectively, with 18 bases between them. The CDR3 length is 14 residues. Per the germline V gene, CDR1 is SGHAT and CDR2 is FQNNGV. The DNA for the CDR3 is TGTGCCAGCCCCCTGCCGGTACCAGGATCACCCCTCCACTTT. Translation: CASPLPVPGSPLHF. Looking up the rest from reference TRBV11-2 and TRBJ1-6 gives the full variable domain: EAGVAQSPRYKIIEKRQSVAFWCNPISGHATLYWYQQILGQGPKLLIQFQNNGVVDDSQLPKDRFSAERLKGVDSTLKIQPAKLEDSAVYLCASPLPVPGSPLHFGNGTRLTVT.

This chain connects TRBV6-1 to TRBJ1-1; D unclear. The CDR3 has 12 residues. Per germline, CDR1 MNHNS and CDR2 SASEGT. V dropped 4 bases and J dropped 7 bases, with 10 bases sitting between them. CDR3 bases: TGTGCCAGCAGTGCGTCCGGGAGTGAAGCTTTCTTT. It encodes CASSASGSEAFF.

The J gene is TRBJ1-3, the V gene TRBV7-9, with a weak D call TRBD1 (5 bases). Germline CDR1 SEHNR, CDR2 FQNEAQ (reference sequence). This CDR3 is 17 amino acids long. The ends were cut back, 3 bases at V and 0 bases at J, with 15 bases in the middle. The CDR3 nucleotides read TGTGCCAGCAGCTTTGTAGACATGGGGGACTCTGGAAACACCATATATTTT. This gives the protein CASSFVDMGDSGNTIYF.

The rearrangement joins TRBV28 to TRBJ1-1; TRBD1 might be the D (5 bases). The germline V and J ends were trimmed by 8 bases and 8 bases, with 18 bases remaining between them. Germline V gene lookup returns CDR1 MDHEN and CDR2 SYDVKM. There are 13 residues in the CDR3. CDR3 sequence (DNA): TGTGCCAGCGGGCATAGGGGTACGGCAGAAGCTTTCTTT. Translating it yields CASGHRGTAEAFF.

The gene calls are TRBV2 and TRBJ2-1; D is ambiguous. Looked up from germline, CDR1 is SNHLY and CDR2 is FYNNEI. This CDR3 is 12 amino acids long. Deletions cut 10 bases from V and 4 bases from J, with 11 bases between. CDR3 DNA: TGTGCCATTCGAGCTGGTTACAATGAGCAGTTCTTC. It is translated as CAIRAGYNEQFF.

This sequence joins TRBV6-1 and TRBJ1-6, with D perhaps TRBD1 (6 bases). The V gene's germline CDR1 is MNHNS and CDR2 SASEGT. The CDR3 runs 15 residues. V was trimmed by 2 bases and J by 6 bases, leaving 11 bases between them. This CDR3 is CASSEWGQGNSPLHF. The CDR3 region has the DNA TGTGCCAGCAGTGAATGGGGGCAGGGTAATTCACCCCTCCACTTT.

The chain carries TRBV4-1 and TRBJ2-1; 8 bases map to TRBD1. Unmatched junction bases numbered 8, after V lost 5 bases and J lost 2 bases. The CDR3 runs 16 residues. CDR1 MGHRA and CDR2 YSYEKL come from the germline V gene. The CDR3: CASSYRDRSAYNEQFF. In nucleotides, the CDR3 is TGCGCCAGCAGCTACCGGGACAGGTCCGCCTACAATGAGCAGTTCTTC.

Of note for this clone: One junction end does not reproduce the germline sequence, and a read error may be involved. The V call is TRBV19, the J call TRBJ1-1; 12 nucleotides match TRBD1. This CDR3 has 19 amino acids. Germline CDR1 reads LNHDA; CDR2 reads SQIVND (reference sequence). Written as DNA, the CDR3 is TGTGCCAGTAGTACGGGGACAGGGGGCGTTCGGCGGACGAACAGTGAAGCTTTCTTT. Protein: CASSTGTGGVRRTNSEAFF.

In this sample, this clone turned up a few times. V gene TRBV7-6 combines with J gene TRBJ2-7; D is possibly TRBD1 or TRBD2 (5 bases each). This CDR3 is built from 13 residues. Germline-derived CDR1 and CDR2 are SGHVS and FNYEAQ. The V gene lost 6 bases and the J gene lost 4 bases, with 13 bases spanning the gap. The CDR3 reads CASSYGGAYEQYF. CDR3 sequence (DNA): TGTGCCAGCAGTTATGGGGGAGCATACGAGCAGTACTTC.

This clone has just one count. The genes are TRBV29-1 and TRBJ2-1, with D perhaps TRBD1 (6 bases). Per the germline V gene, CDR1 is SQVTM and CDR2 is ANQGSEA. CDR3 length: 14 residues. Trimming left V 5 bases short and J 2 bases short, with 13 bases between. CDR3 residues: CSVSGTTTYNEQFF. CDR3 coding DNA: TGCAGCGTTTCCGGGACAACCACCTACAATGAGCAGTTCTTC.

This chain connects TRBV6-6 to TRBJ1-5, with TRBD1 as a possible D gene (5 bases). Looked up from germline, CDR1 is MNHNY and CDR2 is SVGAGI (reference sequence). V lost 4 bases, J lost 3 bases, and 16 bases lay in between. This CDR3 has 16 amino acids. CDR3 loop: CASSSLRRDPNQPQHF. In DNA, the CDR3 is TGTGCCAGCAGTTCTCTCCGGAGGGACCCCAATCAGCCCCAGCATTTT.

This sequence joins TRBV27 and TRBJ1-5; D gene ambiguous. V was cut by 3 bases and J by 7 bases, with 10 bases left in between. The CDR3 totals 13 residues. CDR1 is MNHEY, CDR2 SMNVEV, per germline (reference sequence). Written as DNA, the CDR3 is TGTGCCAGCAGTTTGGGCATGTGGCAGCCCCAGCATTTT. It yields the protein CASSLGMWQPQHF.

This sequence joins TRBV6-4 and TRBJ2-3; D is unresolved. With 4 bases removed from V and 2 bases from J, the gap between germline ends came to 13 bases. In germline, CDR1 is MRHNA, CDR2 SNTAGT. The CDR3 runs to 15 residues. CDR3 in DNA: TGTGCCAGCAGTGCATTAGCCGACACCACAGATACGCAGTATTTT. It specifies CASSALADTTDTQYF.

This clone is medium-sized by share. The chain links TRBV6-4 to TRBJ2-2; TRBD1 aligns across 10 bases. V lost 2 bases and J lost 6; bases outside the gene matches: 0. Per germline, CDR1 MRHNA and CDR2 SNTAGT. This CDR3 spans 14 amino acids. The CDR3, as DNA: TGTGCCAGCAGTGACGGACAGGGGGCCGGGGAGCTGTTTTTT. Amino acid sequence: CASSDGQGAGELFF.

The chain joins TRBV6-5 to TRBJ2-2; no definite D call. Germline-derived CDR1 and CDR2 are MNHEY and SVGAGI. This CDR3 has 15 residues. The V and J ends lost 3 bases and 6 bases respectively, with 14 bases between them. The CDR3 reads CASSYDGPRPGELFF. CDR3 sequence (DNA): TGTGCCAGCAGTTATGACGGCCCGCGTCCCGGGGAGCTGTTTTTT.